These T cell receptor beta chains were read from a single sample in a study of cytotoxic CD8 clonotypes in ibrutinib-treated CLL. Generated by immunoSEQ multiplex PCR, the TCRdb table keeps only in-frame clones and is missing some. This table has about 200,000 clones, 55% to 85% appearing once. The source was PBMCs, collected after 24 months of ibrutinib treatment. The source of these receptors is a human donor with chronic lymphocytic leukemia. Both conserved end residues are part of each CDR3. A D gene is named only where the DNA matches it firmly. Clone sizes are given selectively: once, few, many, or a class where the clone is expanded.

CDR3 protein: CASSRQGTRYEQYF
CDR3 DNA: TGTGCCAGCTCACGACAGGGTACTAGGTACGAGCAGTACTTC
V gene: TRBV18
J gene: TRBJ2-7
clone size: -
D gene: TRBD1
CDR3 length: 14

CDR3 protein: CASSGPRTVGTSEAFF
CDR3 DNA: TGTGCCAGCAGTGGGCCGAGGACCGTCGGAACATCTGAAGCTTTCTTT
V gene: TRBV6-1
J gene: TRBJ1-1
clone size: -
D gene: -
CDR3 length: 16

CDR3 protein: CASSLDGGAGDTQYF
CDR3 DNA: TGCGCCAGCAGCTTGGACGGGGGAGCGGGAGATACGCAGTATTTT
V gene: TRBV5-1
J gene: TRBJ2-3
clone size: -
D gene: -
CDR3 length: 15

CDR3 protein: CASSAGGSGSPYEQYF
CDR3 DNA: TGTGCCAGCAGCGCCGGAGGTAGCGGGAGCCCCTACGAGCAGTACTTC
V gene: TRBV9
J gene: TRBJ2-7
clone size: -
D gene: TRBD2
CDR3 length: 16

CDR3 protein: CASSYERAGNTIYF
CDR3 DNA: TGTGCCAGCAGTTACGAACGGGCTGGAAACACCATATATTTT
V gene: TRBV6-5
J gene: TRBJ1-3
clone size: -
D gene: -
CDR3 length: 14

CDR3 protein: CASSLIGASGNTIYF
CDR3 DNA: TGTGCCAGCAGCTTGATTGGGGCTTCTGGAAACACCATATATTTT
V gene: TRBV7-2
J gene: TRBJ1-3
clone size: -
D gene: -
CDR3 length: 15

CDR3 protein: CASSVGGQSSSYEQYF
CDR3 DNA: TGTGCCAGCAGCGTGGGGGGACAGTCGAGCTCCTACGAGCAGTACTTC
V gene: TRBV9
J gene: TRBJ2-7
clone size: -
D gene: -
CDR3 length: 16

CDR3 protein: CASSLKTQTNYGYTF
CDR3 DNA: TGCGCCAGCAGCCTAAAGACACAAACTAACTATGGCTACACCTTC
V gene: TRBV4-3
J gene: TRBJ1-2
clone size: -
D gene: -
CDR3 length: 15

CDR3 protein: CASSPESSGYEQYF
CDR3 DNA: TGTGCCAGCTCACCGGAGTCTAGCGGCTACGAGCAGTACTTC
V gene: TRBV18
J gene: TRBJ2-7
clone size: -
D gene: TRBD2
CDR3 length: 14

CDR3 protein: CASSLTGSAGVAEAFF
CDR3 DNA: TGCGCCAGCAGCTTGACGGGTTCGGCGGGTGTCGCTGAAGCTTTCTTT
V gene: TRBV5-1
J gene: TRBJ1-1
clone size: -
D gene: -
CDR3 length: 16

CDR3 protein: CASSLRTGTENTEAFF
CDR3 DNA: TGCGCCAGCAGTTTAAGAACCGGGACAGAGAACACTGAAGCTTTCTTT
V gene: TRBV5-1
J gene: TRBJ1-1
clone size: -
D gene: TRBD1
CDR3 length: 16

CDR3 protein: CASTQGAQPQHF
CDR3 DNA: TGTGCCAGCACACAGGGGGCTCAGCCCCAGCATTTT
V gene: TRBV21-1
J gene: TRBJ1-5
clone size: -
D gene: -
CDR3 length: 12

CDR3 protein: CASSLARGLGTEAFF
CDR3 DNA: TGTGCCAGCAGCTTGGCCAGGGGGCTGGGCACTGAAGCTTTCTTT
V gene: TRBV5-6
J gene: TRBJ1-1
clone size: -
D gene: TRBD1
CDR3 length: 15

CDR3 protein: CASSPRTGTSNYGYTF
CDR3 DNA: TGTGCCAGCAGTCCCCGGACAGGGACAAGTAACTATGGCTACACCTTC
V gene: TRBV28
J gene: TRBJ1-2
clone size: -
D gene: TRBD1
CDR3 length: 16

CDR3 protein: CATSAGGANTGELFF
CDR3 DNA: TGTGCCACCAGCGCCGGGGGTGCGAACACCGGGGAGCTGTTTTTT
V gene: TRBV15
J gene: TRBJ2-2
clone size: -
D gene: -
CDR3 length: 15

CDR3 protein: CASSPRIQAYEQYF
CDR3 DNA: TGTGCCAGCAGCCCTAGGATCCAAGCCTACGAGCAGTACTTC
V gene: TRBV7-2
J gene: TRBJ2-7
clone size: -
D gene: -
CDR3 length: 14

CDR3 protein: CASSPPPIVKSEQFF
CDR3 DNA: TGCGCCAGCAGCCCCCCCCCGATTGTTAAATCTGAGCAGTTCTTC
V gene: TRBV4-1
J gene: TRBJ2-1
clone size: once
D gene: -
CDR3 length: 15

CDR3 protein: CAGGDLAGPRHTQYF
CDR3 DNA: TGTGCCGGGGGGGATCTAGCGGGACCGAGGCATACGCAGTATTTT
V gene: TRBV28
J gene: TRBJ2-3
clone size: -
D gene: TRBD2
CDR3 length: 15